One sample yielded the 17 T cell receptor beta chains listed below, sequenced in a study of cytomegalovirus exposure and HLA in healthy donors. 60 Vbeta and 13 Jbeta primers were used in PCR. The table came from immunoSEQ multiplex PCR; TCRdb's copy has only in-frame clones and leaves some out. The sample lists about 150,000 clones, about 68% occurring once. Source material: PBMCs. All receptors come from a man aged 18 to 30 in good health and CMV-seronegative.

This clone was observed a handful of times. The CDR3 region is CASSLLDRVMDNSPLHF. CDR3 nucleotide sequence: TGCGCCAGCAGCCTCCTAGACAGGGTGATGGATAATTCACCCCTCCACTTT. The chain recombines TRBV5-1 with TRBJ1-6, with 7 nucleotides matching TRBD1. Germline values: CDR1 SGHRS, CDR2 YFSETQ. This CDR3 has 17 amino acids. After removal of 4 bases from V and 5 bases from J, the junction contained 12 bases not matched to a gene.

J is TRBJ2-1 and V is TRBV7-2, with 8 bases aligning to TRBD2. This CDR3 has 15 amino acids. Germline loops: CDR1 SGHTA, CDR2 FQGNSA. Losses at the gene ends were 2 bases for V and 8 bases for J; bases not matched to a gene: 8. The CDR3 region has the DNA TGTGCCAGCAGCTTATATCCCGGGAGGGCGGATGAGCAGTTCTTC. It is translated as CASSLYPGRADEQFF. The whole variable domain, filled in from reference TRBV7-2 and TRBJ2-1, reads GAGVSQSPSNKVTEKGKDVELRCDPISGHTALYWYRQSLGQGLEFLIYFQGNSAPDKSGLPSDRFSAERTGGSVSTLTIQRTQQEDSAVYLCASSLYPGRADEQFFGPGTRLTVL.

The count of this clone is one. The rearrangement joins TRBV19 to TRBJ2-2; TRBD1 matches at 9 bases. V lost 5 bases, J lost 5 bases, and 9 bases stayed unmatched. Germline V gives CDR1 LNHDA, CDR2 SQIVND (reference sequence). The CDR3 extends over 16 amino acids. This chain's CDR3 is CASSLPTGGGTGELFF. Here the CDR3 DNA reads TGTGCCAGTAGTCTCCCAACAGGGGGCGGGACCGGGGAGCTGTTTTTT.

A few counts support this clone. This rearrangement joins TRBV9 to TRBJ2-7; 8 bases map to TRBD1. With V trimmed by 4 bases and J by 5 bases, 8 bases remained unmatched. The germline V gene encodes CDR1 SGDLS and CDR2 YYNGEE. The CDR3 totals 14 residues. The CDR3 bases are TGTGCCAGCAGCCATTCGGACAGGGTAGACGAGCAGTACTTC. It encodes CASSHSDRVDEQYF.

Regarding this clone: A read error may account for a junction end that differs from germline. J is TRBJ1-3 and V is TRBV7-9; no definite D call. This CDR3 spans 15 amino acids. From germline, CDR1 is SEHNR and CDR2 FQNEAQ (reference sequence). The CDR3 sequence: CSSSRRESSGNTIYF. As DNA, the CDR3 is TGTTCCAGCAGCCGAAGGGAGAGCTCTGGAAACACCATATATTTT.

The chain has TRBV30 and TRBJ2-3; D perhaps matches TRBD2 (6 bases). The CDR3 runs to 16 residues. V gave up 0 bases and J gave up 0 bases, with 13 bases separating them. The germline gives CDR1 GTSNPN, CDR2 SVGIG (reference sequence). CDR3 coding DNA: TGTGCCTGGAGTGTAGTTATCGGGACTAGCACAGATACGCAGTATTTT. Amino acids: CAWSVVIGTSTDTQYF.

The chain recombines TRBV15 with TRBJ2-5; TRBD2 aligns across 7 bases. Germline lookup yields CDR1 LNHNV and CDR2 YYDKDF (reference sequence). V lost 0 bases to trimming and J lost 2 bases; unmatched junction nucleotides: 15. The CDR3 runs 19 residues. The CDR3 DNA reads as TGTGCCACCAGCAGAGACAGGCAACGGGCGGGAGCGATACAAGAGACCCAGTACTTC. Translated, it gives CATSRDRQRAGAIQETQYF.

In its sample, this clone was seen once. The rearrangement joins TRBV28 to TRBJ2-7, with 9 bases lining up with TRBD1. Germline lookup yields CDR1 MDHEN and CDR2 SYDVKM. Trimming cost V 3 bases and J 3 bases; bases outside gene matches: 9. This CDR3 has 16 amino acids. CDR3 protein: CASSFPPGTGFYEQYF. In DNA, the CDR3 is TGTGCCAGCAGTTTTCCCCCCGGGACAGGGTTCTACGAGCAGTACTTC. Supplemented by reference TRBV28 and TRBJ2-7, the full variable domain reads DVKVTQSSRYLVKRTGEKVFLECVQDMDHENMFWYRQDPGLGLRLIYFSYDVKMKEKGDIPEGYSVSREKKERFSLILESASTNQTSMYLCASSFPPGTGFYEQYFGPGTRLTVT.

This chain connects TRBV5-4 to TRBJ2-5, with TRBD2 identical over 10 bases. The CDR3 extends over 16 amino acids. The J segment lost 2 bases and the V segment lost 0 bases, leaving 4 bases of the junction unmatched. CDR1 and CDR2 (germline): SGHNT, YYREEE (reference sequence). The CDR3 spells CASSLVTSGPQETQYF. CDR3 bases: TGTGCCAGCAGCTTGGTGACTAGCGGGCCTCAAGAGACCCAGTACTTC.

The chain links TRBV19 to TRBJ1-5, with D maybe TRBD1 (6 bases). CDR1 is LNHDA and CDR2 is SQIVND in the germline V gene (reference sequence). Trimming pared 1 base from V and 5 bases from J, leaving 18 bases between. This CDR3 has 17 residues. The CDR3 DNA reads as TGTGCCAGTAGTATAGTGCTTCCTACAGGGTACCATCAGCCCCAGCATTTT. It is translated as CASSIVLPTGYHQPQHF.

V usage is TRBV4-3 and J usage is TRBJ1-1, with TRBD1 as a possible D gene (6 bases). CDR1 and CDR2 (germline): LGHNA, YSLEER. The V end lost 0 bases, the J end lost 4 bases, and 12 bases lay between the germline ends. CDR3 length equals 15 residues. CDR3 sequence reads: CASSQDYPRGTEAFF. CDR3 coding DNA: TGCGCCAGCAGCCAAGATTACCCCAGGGGCACTGAAGCTTTCTTT.

The sample holds a few counts of this clone. The chain is built from TRBV2 and TRBJ1-5; D not resolved. Germline values: CDR1 SNHLY, CDR2 FYNNEI. V gave up 2 bases and J gave up 4 bases, with 9 bases separating them. CDR3 length equals 14 residues. CDR3 residues: CASSEIDTNQPQHF. CDR3 sequence (DNA): TGTGCCAGCAGTGAAATAGACACAAATCAGCCCCAGCATTTT. The complete variable domain, with remaining parts taken from reference TRBV2 and TRBJ1-5, reads EPEVTQTPSHQVTQMGQEVILRCVPISNHLYFYWYRQILGQKVEFLVSFYNNEISEKSEIFDDQFSVERPDGSNFTLKIRSTKLEDSAMYFCASSEIDTNQPQHFGDGTRLSIL.

V usage is TRBV7-9 and J usage is TRBJ2-5; 11 bases agree with TRBD1. V was clipped by 8 bases and J by 7 bases; unmatched bases: 21. Germline CDR1 reads SEHNR; CDR2 reads FQNEAQ (reference sequence). The CDR3 sequence is 18 residues long. Here the CDR3 reads CASGGLKADRGRPGTQYF. In nucleotides, the CDR3 is TGTGCCAGCGGCGGGTTAAAGGCGGACAGGGGGCGTCCGGGGACCCAGTACTTC.

This clone showed up just a few times. The V call is TRBV9, the J call TRBJ1-1; 7 bases are a match to TRBD1. From germline, CDR1 is SGDLS and CDR2 YYNGEE. The junction had 14 bases not matched to a gene; V was cut back by 4 bases and J by 5 bases. This CDR3 is built from 16 residues. The CDR3 reads CASSPPPEGARTEAFF. DNA for the CDR3: TGTGCCAGCAGCCCCCCCCCTGAGGGGGCGCGGACTGAAGCTTTCTTT.

J is TRBJ2-1 and V is TRBV4-3, with TRBD2 matching 11 bases. Germline trimming cut 0 bases from V and 5 bases from J; bases unmatched to any gene: 6. This CDR3 is built from 17 residues. Germline CDR1 and CDR2: LGHNA and YSLEER. CDR3 bases: TGCGCCAGCAGCCAAGAGGTCCGACTAGCGGGGAACAATGAGCAGTTCTTC. Translation: CASSQEVRLAGNNEQFF.

V and J are TRBV19 and TRBJ2-1, with TRBD1 matching 11 bases. Looked up from germline, CDR1 is LNHDA and CDR2 is SQIVND (reference sequence). Germline trimming cut 7 bases from V and 8 bases from J; bases unmatched to any gene: 4. The CDR3 runs 13 residues. The CDR3 nucleotides read TGTGCCAGTACCGGACAGGGGGCCGATGAGCAGTTCTTC. The encoded protein is CASTGQGADEQFF.

V usage is TRBV20-1 and J usage is TRBJ2-7; D ambiguous. V gave up 8 bases and J gave up 2 bases, with 10 bases separating them. CDR3 size: 11 residues. From germline, CDR1 is DFQATT and CDR2 SNEGSKA (reference sequence). CDR3: CSPLRAYEQYF. CDR3 nucleotide sequence: TGCAGTCCGTTGAGAGCCTACGAGCAGTACTTC.